Sequencing of this T cell receptor (beta chain) was carried out in a study of cytomegalovirus exposure and HLA in healthy donors. TCRdb's table, derived via immunoSEQ multiplex PCR, lists solely in-frame clones and lacks some. Of fewer than 150,000 clones in the sample, 88% were seen once. Input material: PBMCs. The TCR originated in a man between 18 and 29 years old in good health and CMV-seropositive.

The CDR3 spells CASLAGGNTGELFF. The CDR3 DNA reads as TGTGCCAGTCTAGCGGGGGGGAACACCGGGGAGCTGTTTTTT. V and J are TRBV28 and TRBJ2-2, with TRBD2 matching over 11 bases. This CDR3 is 14 amino acids long. The ends lost 9 bases at V and 1 base at J; junction bases unmatched: 1. Germline CDR1 is MDHEN and CDR2 is SYDVKM.